This T cell receptor (beta chain) originates from a study of blood T cell repertoires in COVID-19. V was pared by 4 bases and J by 0 bases, with 6 bases of the junction left unmatched. The CDR3 contains 17 residues. Germline values: CDR1 LGHDT, CDR2 YNNKEL (reference sequence). TCRdb's table, derived via immunoSEQ multiplex PCR, lists solely in-frame clones and lacks some. The repertoire has hundreds of thousands of clones, around 90% of them found once; the top ten carry about 2.4%. Recovered status in Cohort 3 required two negative PCRs, clearance, or symptom resolution. The sample holds one count of this clone.

Sequences were obtained from PBMCs or T cells enriched from blood (not recorded which). V usage is TRBV3-1 (or the pseudogene TRBV3-2) and J usage is TRBJ1-6, with 7 nucleotides matching TRBD1. This TCR came from a man in his fifties or sixties who had recovered from COVID-19. The CDR3 protein is CASSRYNRGSYNSPLHF. The CDR3 bases are TGTGCCAGCAGCCGATACAACAGGGGCTCCTATAATTCACCCCTCCACTTT.